These 8 T cell receptor beta chains came from one sample sequenced in a study of blood T cell repertoires in COVID-19. Method: immunoSEQ multiplex PCR; TCRdb's copy keeps in-frame clones and lacks some. The sample lists 200,000 to 250,000 clones; around nine tenths were seen once. Input material: peripheral blood. The origin of the receptors is a woman between 18 and 29 years old who had recovered from COVID-19.

The CDR3 region is CASSYSSYEQYF. For the CDR3, the DNA is TGTGCCAGCAGTTACTCGAGTTACGAGCAGTACTTC. V and J are TRBV6-2 or TRBV6-3 and TRBJ2-7; no firm D call. Germline CDR1 MNHEY, CDR2 SVGEGT. With 0 bases removed from V and 4 bases from J, the gap between germline ends came to 4 bases. The length of the CDR3 is 12 residues.

The chain combines TRBV29-1 with TRBJ1-1; no clear D gene. The CDR3 runs to 12 residues. V lost 0 bases to trimming and J lost 7 bases, with 9 bases between them. In germline, CDR1 is SQVTM, CDR2 ANQGSEA. The CDR3 coding sequence is TGCAGCGTTGAAGATGCGGGGATTGAAGCTTTCTTT. This encodes CSVEDAGIEAFF.

The V call is TRBV7-9, the J call TRBJ2-7, with D uncertain. Germline V gives CDR1 SEHNR, CDR2 FQNEAQ (reference sequence). This CDR3 spans 12 amino acids. Trimming stripped 1 base from V and 4 bases from J, with 5 bases between. Here the CDR3 reads CASSLGSYEQYF. CDR3 bases: TGTGCCAGCAGCTTAGGGAGTTACGAGCAGTACTTC.

The chain has TRBV7-6 and TRBJ2-7; TRBD1 might be the D (5 bases). The CDR3 spans 12 residues. V gave up 5 bases and J gave up 3 bases, with 8 bases separating them. CDR1 and CDR2 (germline): SGHVS, FNYEAQ. In DNA form, the CDR3 reads TGTGCCAGCAGCCCAGGGCACTACGAGCAGTACTTC. As protein: CASSPGHYEQYF.

This chain joins TRBV7-7 and TRBJ2-7, with 10 nucleotides matching TRBD2. Germline CDR1 is SSHAT and CDR2 is FNYEAQ (reference sequence). The trim removed 6 bases at V and 5 bases at J, leaving 7 bases unmatched. This CDR3 contains 14 residues. The CDR3: CASRPLAGAHEQYF. For the CDR3, the DNA is TGTGCCAGCAGGCCCCTAGCGGGAGCCCACGAGCAGTACTTC.

This sequence joins TRBV25-1 and TRBJ2-1; D gene ambiguous. From germline, CDR1 is MGHDK and CDR2 SYGVNS. This CDR3 has 13 residues. The V end lost 3 bases, the J end lost 4 bases, and 7 bases lay between the germline ends. As DNA, the CDR3 is TGTGCCAGCAGTGACGACACATACAATGAGCAGTTCTTC. Translating gives CASSDDTYNEQFF. Filled out from reference TRBV25-1 and TRBJ2-1, the complete variable domain reads EADIYQTPRYLVIGTGKKITLECSQTMGHDKMYWYQQDPGMELHLIHYSYGVNSTEKGDLSSESTVSRIRTEHFPLTLESARPSHTSQYLCASSDDTYNEQFFGPGTRLTVL.

The V gene is TRBV4-3, the J gene TRBJ2-1, with D perhaps matching TRBD1 (6 bases). This CDR3 spans 14 amino acids. V gave up 4 bases and J gave up 7 bases, with 14 bases separating them. CDR1 and CDR2 (germline): LGHNA, YSLEER. CDR3 sequence: CASSPTPQGNEQFF. CDR3 nucleotide sequence: TGCGCCAGCAGCCCAACGCCACAGGGAAATGAGCAGTTCTTC.

The chain carries TRBV4-2 and TRBJ1-2; 8 bases are a match to TRBD1. Unmatched junction bases numbered 10, after V lost 0 bases and J lost 1 base. The germline gives CDR1 LGHNA, CDR2 YNFKEQ. This CDR3 is 18 amino acids long. The CDR3 is CASSQDTGTGVYNYGYTF. In DNA, the CDR3 is TGTGCCAGCAGCCAAGATACGGGGACAGGCGTTTATAACTATGGCTACACCTTC.